A selection of T cell receptor beta chains follows, all from one sample in a study of T cell repertoires in cytomegalovirus infection. What these receptors recognize is not known. TCRdb analysed the reads with MiXCR anew, one entry per CDR3 protein. There are over 40,000 distinct CDR3 sequences in the sample; around 21% occur only once, and approximately 53% lies in the top ten. Specimen: CD8+ T cells from cultured PBMCs, collected from culture after CMV antigen stimulation. Every receptor here comes from a human donor in good health (CMV status not recorded). Some clones in this sample may be carry-over from other donors' samples. The CDR3 runs from the conserved cysteine through the conserved F or W. A D gene is named only where the DNA matches it firmly. The size of a clone is reported for some rows only, either as once, few or many, or as a class for expanded clones.

CDR3 DNA	CDR3 protein	D gene	J gene	clone size	V gene
TGTGCCAGCAGGGACTCGTGGACAGGAAGTCCTAACTATGGCTACACCTTC	CASRDSWTGSPNYGYTF	TRBD1	TRBJ1-2	many	TRBV2
TGTGCCAGCAGTTCCCCAGGGGGCGCCGGTGGCTACACCTTC	CASSSPGGAGGYTF	TRBD1	TRBJ1-2	many	TRBV12-3/TRBV12-4
TGTGCCAGCAGTTACCAGCTCCGGATTACAAAAGGGGGCAATGAGCAGTTCTTC	CASSYQLRITKGGNEQFF	NA	TRBJ2-1	NA	TRBV6-2/TRBV6-3
TGTGCCAGCAGCCCTAATAGCGGGGCACCATACGAGCAGTACTTC	CASSPNSGAPYEQYF	TRBD2	TRBJ2-7	few	TRBV4-2
TGCGCCAGCAGCCAAGAATACAGGGGCACTGAAGCTTTCTTT	CASSQEYRGTEAFF	TRBD1	TRBJ1-1	few	TRBV4-1
TGCGCCAGCAGCCAAGAGGACAGGGTGTACGAGCAGTACTTC	CASSQEDRVYEQYF	TRBD1	TRBJ2-7	few	TRBV4-3
TGTGCCAGCAGTTCATGGACTAGCGGGGGGAATGAGCAGTTCTTC	CASSSWTSGGNEQFF	TRBD2	TRBJ2-1	many	TRBV6-2/TRBV6-3
TGTGCCAGCAGTTACCTCCTAAGAGAGACCCAGTACTTC	CASSYLLRETQYF	NA	TRBJ2-5	few	TRBV6-2/TRBV6-3
TGCAGCGTTGAACTTCCGGGACAGGGGAGCACCGGGGAGCTGTTTTTT	CSVELPGQGSTGELFF	TRBD1	TRBJ2-2	NA	TRBV29-1
TGTGCCAGCAGCGACACGGGCGGGAGGGCCTACAATGAGCAGTTCTTC	CASSDTGGRAYNEQFF	TRBD2	TRBJ2-1	many	TRBV7-9
TGCGCCACCACCCCGACAGGGCAAGATACGCAGTATTTT	CATTPTGQDTQYF	TRBD1	TRBJ2-3	NA	TRBV10-2
TGTGCCAGCAGCCCGAGGGACAGGGTCGTTGAGGCCGGCGACTATGGCTACACCTTC	CASSPRDRVVEAGDYGYTF	TRBD1	TRBJ1-2	many	TRBV7-9
TGTGCCAGCAGCTTAGAACAGACTCAAGAGACCCAGTACTTC	CASSLEQTQETQYF	NA	TRBJ2-5	NA	TRBV7-6
TGTGCCAGCAGCTTGGGCTCTTTGGGTTTCTTT	CASSLGSLGFF	NA	TRBJ1-1	NA	TRBV5-5
TGTGCCAGCAGTATCGGGACAGGCTACGAGCAGTACTTC	CASSIGTGYEQYF	TRBD1	TRBJ2-7	many	TRBV6-2/TRBV6-3
TGTGCCAGCTCACCAGGGACAGGGGGGAATAATTCACCCCTCCACTTT	CASSPGTGGNNSPLHF	TRBD1	TRBJ1-6	many	TRBV18
TGTGCCAGCAGTTTGGCTAGCGGGGCTGGGGGAGAGCAGTACTTC	CASSLASGAGGEQYF	TRBD2	TRBJ2-7	NA	TRBV27
TGTGCCAGCAGCCCCGACGCCGGGACAGGGGGCTACGAGCAGTACTTC	CASSPDAGTGGYEQYF	TRBD1	TRBJ2-7	NA	TRBV9
TGTGCCAGCAGCCCTTCTGGGAAGCAGTACTTC	CASSPSGKQYF	NA	TRBJ2-7	many	TRBV7-9
TGTGCCAGCAGTGAAGCAGGAACTAACTATGGCTACACCTTC	CASSEAGTNYGYTF	NA	TRBJ1-2	NA	TRBV2
TGTGCCTGGAGTCCGACTAGCAGCAACAATGAACAGTTCTTC	CAWSPTSSNNEQFF	TRBD2	TRBJ2-1	NA	TRBV30
TGTGCCAGCAGTGGGGGACTAGCGGGAATAGTAAACACCGGGGAGCTGTTTTTT	CASSGGLAGIVNTGELFF	TRBD2	TRBJ2-2	NA	TRBV12-3/TRBV12-4
TGTGCCATCAGTGAGTCGGACAGTTTACAGGCAGATACGCAGTATTTT	CAISESDSLQADTQYF	NA	TRBJ2-3	few	TRBV10-3
TGTGCCAGCAGTAAAGGGAGCACTGAAGCTTTCTTT	CASSKGSTEAFF	NA	TRBJ1-1	many	TRBV27
TGCAGTGCTAGAGATCGGGGGGGAGTTGGGGCCAACGTCCTGACTTTC	CSARDRGGVGANVLTF	TRBD2	TRBJ2-6	NA	TRBV20-1
TGTGCCAGCAGCTTAGCACGGAGGGACGAGCAGTACTTC	CASSLARRDEQYF	NA	TRBJ2-7	NA	TRBV7-6
TGCGCCAGCAGCTTGTTGACCCGAGGGGTTTACACTGAAGCTTTCTTT	CASSLLTRGVYTEAFF	NA	TRBJ1-1	NA	TRBV5-1